The following is a T cell receptor (beta chain) sequence with its context. Its antigen is not known. This record belongs to a study of cytomegalovirus exposure and HLA in healthy donors. Findings and limits, study-wide: Common viral pathogens seemed, in a later analysis, to connect with several of the most significant clusters. Later analysis associated a missense DCLRE1C variant with TCR beta V- and J-gene trimming.

The PCR had 60 Vbeta and 13 Jbeta primers. The method was immunoSEQ multiplex PCR; TCRdb's version includes in-frame clones alone and lacks a portion of them. The sample lists some 200,000 clones, 80% occurring once. V was cut by 0 bases and J by 4 bases, with 7 bases left in between. CDR3 size: 13 residues. The V gene's germline CDR1 is SGHDT and CDR2 YYEEEE. V and J are TRBV5-6 and TRBJ1-2, with D unclear. This TCR was recovered from a boy between 10 and 17 years old in good health and CMV-seronegative. The sequenced sample was PBMCs. In DNA form, the CDR3 reads TGTGCCAGCAGCTTGGGGAGCGGCTATGGCTACACCTTC. It yields the protein CASSLGSGYGYTF.